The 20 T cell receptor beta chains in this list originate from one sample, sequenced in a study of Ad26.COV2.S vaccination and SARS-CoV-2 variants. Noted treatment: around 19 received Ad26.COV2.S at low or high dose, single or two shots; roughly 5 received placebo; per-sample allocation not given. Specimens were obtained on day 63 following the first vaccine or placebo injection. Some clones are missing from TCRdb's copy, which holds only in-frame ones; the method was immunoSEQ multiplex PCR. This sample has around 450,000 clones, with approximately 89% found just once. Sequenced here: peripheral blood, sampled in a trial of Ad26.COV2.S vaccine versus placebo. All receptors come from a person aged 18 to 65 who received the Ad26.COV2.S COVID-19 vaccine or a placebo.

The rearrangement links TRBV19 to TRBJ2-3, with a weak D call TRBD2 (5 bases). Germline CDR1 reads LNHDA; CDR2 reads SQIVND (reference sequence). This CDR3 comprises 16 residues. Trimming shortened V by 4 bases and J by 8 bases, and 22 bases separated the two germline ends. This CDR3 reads CASSRPLGSDLGTQYF. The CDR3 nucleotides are TGTGCCAGTAGTAGGCCCCTGGGTAGCGACCTCGGTACGCAGTATTTT.

CDR3 amino acids: CASSNAAGSYEQYV. In DNA, the CDR3 is TGTGCCAGCTCGAACGCGGCTGGGTCCTACGAGCAGTACGTC. The chain links TRBV18 to TRBJ2-7; D gene uncertain. In germline, CDR1 is KGHSH, CDR2 LQKENI. This CDR3 has 14 amino acids. The V gene lost 6 bases and the J gene lost 1 base, with 13 bases spanning the gap.

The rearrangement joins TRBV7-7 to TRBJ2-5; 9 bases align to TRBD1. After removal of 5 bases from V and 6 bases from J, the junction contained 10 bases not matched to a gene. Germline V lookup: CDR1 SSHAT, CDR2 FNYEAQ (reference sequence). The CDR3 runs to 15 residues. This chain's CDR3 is CASSPQGALGQTQYF. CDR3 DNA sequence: TGTGCCAGCAGCCCACAGGGGGCGCTGGGCCAGACCCAGTACTTC.

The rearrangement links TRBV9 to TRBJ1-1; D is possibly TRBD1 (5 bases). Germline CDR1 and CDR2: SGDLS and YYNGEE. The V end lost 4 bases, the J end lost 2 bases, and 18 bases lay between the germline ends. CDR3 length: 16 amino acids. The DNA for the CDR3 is TGTGCCAGCAGCACCTCGCCACAGGCCCTCAACACTGAAGCTTTCTTT. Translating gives CASSTSPQALNTEAFF.

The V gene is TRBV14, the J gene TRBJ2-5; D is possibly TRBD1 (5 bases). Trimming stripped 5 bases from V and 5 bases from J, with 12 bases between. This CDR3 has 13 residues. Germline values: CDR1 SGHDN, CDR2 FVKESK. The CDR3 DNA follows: TGTGCCAGCAGCGTCAGGGTACTGGAGACCCAGTACTTC. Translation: CASSVRVLETQYF.

The CDR3 sequence is CASSTTSGAHTGELFF. In DNA form, the CDR3 reads TGTGCCAGCAGCACAACTAGCGGGGCTCACACCGGGGAGCTGTTTTTT. The chain uses TRBV7-2 and TRBJ2-2; 10 bases match TRBD2. The CDR3 totals 16 residues. V shed 5 bases and J 3 bases; nucleotides not matched to a gene: 6. CDR1 is SGHTA and CDR2 is FQGNSA in the germline V gene.

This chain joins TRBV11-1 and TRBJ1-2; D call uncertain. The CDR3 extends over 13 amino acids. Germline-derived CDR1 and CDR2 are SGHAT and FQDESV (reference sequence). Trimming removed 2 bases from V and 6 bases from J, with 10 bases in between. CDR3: CASSLKDSHGYTF. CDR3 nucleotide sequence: TGTGCCAGCAGCTTAAAAGATTCTCATGGCTACACCTTC.

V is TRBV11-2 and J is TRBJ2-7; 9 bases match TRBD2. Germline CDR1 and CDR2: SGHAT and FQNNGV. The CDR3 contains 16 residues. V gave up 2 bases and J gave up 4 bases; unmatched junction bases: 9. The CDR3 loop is CASSLSFQRGAYEQYF. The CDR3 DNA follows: TGTGCCAGCAGCTTATCCTTCCAGCGGGGGGCGTACGAGCAGTACTTC. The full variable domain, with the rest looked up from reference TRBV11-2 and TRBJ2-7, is EAGVAQSPRYKIIEKRQSVAFWCNPISGHATLYWYQQILGQGPKLLIQFQNNGVVDDSQLPKDRFSAERLKGVDSTLKIQPAKLEDSAVYLCASSLSFQRGAYEQYFGPGTRLTVT.

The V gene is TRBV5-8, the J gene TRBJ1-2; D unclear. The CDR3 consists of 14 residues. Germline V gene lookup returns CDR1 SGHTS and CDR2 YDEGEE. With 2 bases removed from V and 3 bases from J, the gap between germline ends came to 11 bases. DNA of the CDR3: TGTGCCAGCAGCTTTGGAGGGTGGGACTATGGCTACACCTTC. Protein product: CASSFGGWDYGYTF.

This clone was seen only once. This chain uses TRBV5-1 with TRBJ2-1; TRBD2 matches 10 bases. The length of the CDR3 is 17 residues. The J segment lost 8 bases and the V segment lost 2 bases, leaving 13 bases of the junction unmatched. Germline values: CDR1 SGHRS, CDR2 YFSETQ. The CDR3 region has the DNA TGCGCCAGCAGCTTTTTGTCTAGCGGGAGTAGTAAGGATGAGCAGTTCTTC. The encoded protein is CASSFLSSGSSKDEQFF.

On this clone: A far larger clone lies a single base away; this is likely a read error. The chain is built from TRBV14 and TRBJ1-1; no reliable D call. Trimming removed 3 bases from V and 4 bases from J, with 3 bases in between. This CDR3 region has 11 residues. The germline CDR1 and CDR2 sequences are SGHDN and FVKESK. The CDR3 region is CASSHGTEAFF. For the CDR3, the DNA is TGTGCCAGCAGCCATGGCACTGAAGCTTTCTTT.

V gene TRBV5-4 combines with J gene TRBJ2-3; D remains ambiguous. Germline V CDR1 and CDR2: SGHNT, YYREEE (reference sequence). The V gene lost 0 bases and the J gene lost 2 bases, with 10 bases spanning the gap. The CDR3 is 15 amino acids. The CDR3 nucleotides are TGTGCCAGCAGCTTGGAGTCCTACGCCACAGATACGCAGTATTTT. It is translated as CASSLESYATDTQYF.

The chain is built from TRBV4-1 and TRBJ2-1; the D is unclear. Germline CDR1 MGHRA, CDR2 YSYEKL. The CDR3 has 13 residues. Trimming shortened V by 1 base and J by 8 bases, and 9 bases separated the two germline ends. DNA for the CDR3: TGCGCCAGCAGCCAAGGGTGGGTGGATGAGCAGTTCTTC. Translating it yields CASSQGWVDEQFF.

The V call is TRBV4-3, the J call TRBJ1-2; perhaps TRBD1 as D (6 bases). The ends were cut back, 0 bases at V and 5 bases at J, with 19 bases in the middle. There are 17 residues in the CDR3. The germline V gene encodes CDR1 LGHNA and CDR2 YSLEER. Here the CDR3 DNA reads TGCGCCAGCAGCCAAGATCTTGGGACACCGGATGGGTATGGCTACACCTTC. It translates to CASSQDLGTPDGYGYTF.

For the CDR3, the DNA is TGTGCCAGCAGTGAATGGCCCGCATCCTTCACAGATACGCAGTATTTT. Encoded protein: CASSEWPASFTDTQYF. The genes are TRBV2 and TRBJ2-3; no clear D gene. The length of the CDR3 is 16 residues. Germline V gives CDR1 SNHLY, CDR2 FYNNEI. V lost 2 bases, J lost 2 bases, and 14 bases lay in between.

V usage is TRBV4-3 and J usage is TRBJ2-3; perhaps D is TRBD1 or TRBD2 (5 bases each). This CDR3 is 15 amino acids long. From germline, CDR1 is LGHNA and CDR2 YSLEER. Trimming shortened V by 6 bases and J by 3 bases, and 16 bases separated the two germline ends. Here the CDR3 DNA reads TGCGCCAGCAGTAGGGCGGGCAGGGATACAGATACGCAGTATTTT. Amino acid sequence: CASSRAGRDTDTQYF.

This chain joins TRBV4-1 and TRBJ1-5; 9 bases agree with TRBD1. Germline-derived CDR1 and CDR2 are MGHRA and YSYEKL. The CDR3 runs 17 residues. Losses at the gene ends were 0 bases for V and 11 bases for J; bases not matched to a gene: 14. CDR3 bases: TGCGCCAGCAGCCAAGACCCGAGGACAGGGGAGGCATCAGCCCAGCATTTT. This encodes CASSQDPRTGEASAQHF.

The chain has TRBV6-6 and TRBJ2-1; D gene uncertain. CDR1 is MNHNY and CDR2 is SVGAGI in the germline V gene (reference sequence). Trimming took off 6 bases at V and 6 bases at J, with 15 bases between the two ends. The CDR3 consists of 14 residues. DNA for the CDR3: TGTGCCAGCAGCTCCACATCTCCGTTCAATGAGCAGTTCTTC. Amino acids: CASSSTSPFNEQFF.

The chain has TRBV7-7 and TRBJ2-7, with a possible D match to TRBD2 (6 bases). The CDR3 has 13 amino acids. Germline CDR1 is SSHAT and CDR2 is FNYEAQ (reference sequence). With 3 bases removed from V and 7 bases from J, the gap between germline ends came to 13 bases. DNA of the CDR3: TGTGCCAGCAGCTTGGGACCGGGGGTGGAGCAGTACTTC. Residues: CASSLGPGVEQYF.

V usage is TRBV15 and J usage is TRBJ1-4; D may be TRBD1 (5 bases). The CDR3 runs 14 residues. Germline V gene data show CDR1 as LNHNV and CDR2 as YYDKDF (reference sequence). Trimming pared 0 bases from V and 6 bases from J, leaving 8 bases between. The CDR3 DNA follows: TGTGCCACCAGCAGAGACGGGACGTATGAAAAACTGTTTTTT. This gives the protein CATSRDGTYEKLFF.